Following are 3 T cell receptor beta chains from one sample sequenced in a study of blood T cell repertoires in COVID-19. Here immunoSEQ multiplex PCR was the method, and the copy in TCRdb shows in-frame clones only, minus some. The repertoire holds 380,000 or so clones, with 70% to 90% as singletons. Sequencing used PBMCs or T cells enriched from blood (not recorded which). Every receptor here comes from a woman aged 40 to 55 with acute COVID-19.

This clone was recorded once. This chain joins TRBV3-1 (or the pseudogene TRBV3-2) and TRBJ2-3; the D gene is possibly TRBD1 (6 bases). Trimming pared 6 bases from V and 7 bases from J, leaving 20 bases between. Germline lookup yields CDR1 LGHDT and CDR2 YNNKEL (reference sequence). The CDR3 spans 15 residues. In DNA, the CDR3 is TGTGCCAGCAGTAAAGCGCAGGGGCCTAACCATACGCAGTATTTT. It yields the protein CASSKAQGPNHTQYF.

The gene calls are TRBV18 and TRBJ1-6; D is perhaps TRBD1 (6 bases). CDR3 length equals 14 residues. CDR1 KGHSH and CDR2 LQKENI come from the germline V gene. The V end was cut by 3 bases, the J end by 7 bases, with 10 bases between. CDR3 in DNA: TGTGCCAGCTCACCTGGACAGTACAATTCACCCCTCCACTTT. The encoded protein is CASSPGQYNSPLHF.

The V gene is TRBV2, the J gene TRBJ1-2; TRBD1 matches 12 bases. CDR1 and CDR2 (germline): SNHLY, FYNNEI. V gave up 6 bases and J gave up 2 bases; unmatched junction bases: 4. The CDR3 sequence is 15 residues long. CDR3 amino acids: CASRGDRGRNYGYTF. The CDR3 nucleotides are TGTGCCAGCAGAGGGGACAGGGGGCGCAACTATGGCTACACCTTC.